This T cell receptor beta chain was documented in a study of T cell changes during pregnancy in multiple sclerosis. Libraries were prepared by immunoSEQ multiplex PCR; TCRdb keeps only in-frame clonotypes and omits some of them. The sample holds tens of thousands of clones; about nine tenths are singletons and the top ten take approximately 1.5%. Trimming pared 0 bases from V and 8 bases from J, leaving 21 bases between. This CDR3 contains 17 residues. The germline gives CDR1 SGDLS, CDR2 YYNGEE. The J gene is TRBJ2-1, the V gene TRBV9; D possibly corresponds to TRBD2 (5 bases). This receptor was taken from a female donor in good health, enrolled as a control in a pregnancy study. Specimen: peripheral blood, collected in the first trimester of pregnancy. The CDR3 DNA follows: TGTGCCAGCAGCGTAGGCGTTGGGCTAGCAGGTGGGGATGAGCAGTTCTTC. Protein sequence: CASSVGVGLAGGDEQFF.